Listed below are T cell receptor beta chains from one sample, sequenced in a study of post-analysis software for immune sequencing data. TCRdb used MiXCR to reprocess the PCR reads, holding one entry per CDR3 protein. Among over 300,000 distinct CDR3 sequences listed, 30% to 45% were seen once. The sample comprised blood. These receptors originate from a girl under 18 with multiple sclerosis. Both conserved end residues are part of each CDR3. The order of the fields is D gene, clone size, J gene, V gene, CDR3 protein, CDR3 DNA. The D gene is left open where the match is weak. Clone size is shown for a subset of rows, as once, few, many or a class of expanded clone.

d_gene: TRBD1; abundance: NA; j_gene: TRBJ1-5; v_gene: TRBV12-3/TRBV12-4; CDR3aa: CASSLSRGRDQPQHF; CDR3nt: TGTGCCAGCAGTTTGAGCAGGGGGCGCGATCAGCCCCAGCATTTT
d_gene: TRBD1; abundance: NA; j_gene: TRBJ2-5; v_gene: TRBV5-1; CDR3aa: CASSYGTVQETQYF; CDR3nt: TGCGCCAGCAGCTATGGGACAGTCCAAGAGACCCAGTACTTC
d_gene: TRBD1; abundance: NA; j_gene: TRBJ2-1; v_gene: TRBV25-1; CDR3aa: CASKGASSYNEQFF; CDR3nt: TGTGCCAGCAAGGGGGCGAGCTCCTACAATGAGCAGTTCTTC
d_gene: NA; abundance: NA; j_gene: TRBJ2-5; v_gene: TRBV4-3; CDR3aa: CASSQDVGETQYF; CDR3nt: TGCGCCAGCAGCCAAGATGTAGGGGAGACCCAGTACTTC
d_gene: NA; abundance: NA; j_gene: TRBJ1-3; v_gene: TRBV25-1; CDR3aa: CASQGFSGNTIYF; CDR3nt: TGTGCCAGCCAGGGGTTCTCTGGAAACACCATATATTTT
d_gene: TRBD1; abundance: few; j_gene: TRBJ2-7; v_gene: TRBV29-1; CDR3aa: CSAGDRGYSEQYF; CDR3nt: TGCAGCGCCGGGGACAGGGGGTACAGCGAGCAGTACTTC
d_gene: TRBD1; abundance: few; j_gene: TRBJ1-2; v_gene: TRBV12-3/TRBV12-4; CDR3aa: CASSLTGGPIGYTF; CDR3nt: TGTGCCAGCAGTTTGACAGGGGGCCCTATTGGCTACACCTTC
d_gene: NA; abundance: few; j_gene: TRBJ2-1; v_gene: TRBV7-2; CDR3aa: CASSFRLAGSNEQFF; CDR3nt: TGTGCCAGCAGCTTTCGGCTAGCCGGGTCCAATGAGCAGTTCTTC
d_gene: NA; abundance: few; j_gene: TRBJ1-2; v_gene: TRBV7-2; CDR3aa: CASSLGYRNYGYTF; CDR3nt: TGTGCCAGCAGCTTAGGATACAGGAACTATGGCTACACCTTC
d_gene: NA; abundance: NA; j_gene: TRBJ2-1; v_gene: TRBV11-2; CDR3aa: CASSSLGPNEQFF; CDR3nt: TGTGCCAGCAGCTCCCTTGGACCCAACGAGCAGTTCTTC
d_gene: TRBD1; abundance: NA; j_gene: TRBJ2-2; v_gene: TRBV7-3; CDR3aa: CASRTGDTGELFF; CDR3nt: TGTGCCAGCAGAACAGGGGACACCGGGGAGCTGTTTTTT
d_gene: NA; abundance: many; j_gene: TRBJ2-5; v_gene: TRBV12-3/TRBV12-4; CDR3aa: CASSLVRGPSETQYF; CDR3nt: TGTGCCAGCAGTTTAGTGCGGGGGCCTTCGGAGACCCAGTACTTC
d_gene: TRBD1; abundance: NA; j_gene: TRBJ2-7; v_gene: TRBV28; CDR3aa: CASSSGTAREQYF; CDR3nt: TGTGCCAGCAGTTCCGGGACAGCTCGCGAGCAGTACTTC
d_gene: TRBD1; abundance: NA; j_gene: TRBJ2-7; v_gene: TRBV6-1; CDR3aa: CASSSPTGRGLSYEQYF; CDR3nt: TGTGCCAGCAGCTCTCCCACGGGCAGGGGGCTCTCCTACGAGCAGTACTTC
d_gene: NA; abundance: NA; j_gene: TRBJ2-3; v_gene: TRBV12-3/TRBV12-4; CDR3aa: CASSLRETTDTQYF; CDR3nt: TGTGCCAGCAGTTTAAGGGAAACCACAGATACGCAGTATTTT
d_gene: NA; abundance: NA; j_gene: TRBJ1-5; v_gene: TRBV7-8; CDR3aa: CASSPGRGINSQPQHF; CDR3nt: TGTGCCAGCAGCCCGGGGCGAGGGATTAATAGTCAGCCCCAGCATTTT
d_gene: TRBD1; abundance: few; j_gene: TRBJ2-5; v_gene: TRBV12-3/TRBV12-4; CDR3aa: CASSADRGNEQYF; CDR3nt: TGTGCCAGCAGCGCCGACAGGGGCAATGAGCAGTACTTC
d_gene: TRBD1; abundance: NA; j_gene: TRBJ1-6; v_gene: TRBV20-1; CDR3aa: CSARKGQDNSPLHF; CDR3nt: TGCAGTGCTAGAAAAGGACAGGATAATTCACCCCTCCACTTT
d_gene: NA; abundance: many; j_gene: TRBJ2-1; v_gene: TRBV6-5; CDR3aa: CASSYSARVLNNEQFF; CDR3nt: TGTGCCAGCAGTTACTCGGCCAGGGTACTGAACAATGAGCAGTTCTTC
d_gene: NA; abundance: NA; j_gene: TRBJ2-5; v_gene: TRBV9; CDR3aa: CASSVGRLGQETQYF; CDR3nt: TGTGCCAGCAGCGTAGGAAGGCTTGGCCAAGAGACCCAGTACTTC
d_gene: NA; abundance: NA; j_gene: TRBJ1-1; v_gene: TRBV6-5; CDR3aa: CASSYGSGNTEAFF; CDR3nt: TGTGCCAGCAGTTACGGGTCGGGGAACACTGAAGCTTTCTTT
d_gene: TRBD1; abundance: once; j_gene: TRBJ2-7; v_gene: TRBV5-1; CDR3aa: CASSLGQGDSYEQYF; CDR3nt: TGCGCCAGCAGCTTGGGACAGGGGGACTCCTACGAGCAGTACTTC